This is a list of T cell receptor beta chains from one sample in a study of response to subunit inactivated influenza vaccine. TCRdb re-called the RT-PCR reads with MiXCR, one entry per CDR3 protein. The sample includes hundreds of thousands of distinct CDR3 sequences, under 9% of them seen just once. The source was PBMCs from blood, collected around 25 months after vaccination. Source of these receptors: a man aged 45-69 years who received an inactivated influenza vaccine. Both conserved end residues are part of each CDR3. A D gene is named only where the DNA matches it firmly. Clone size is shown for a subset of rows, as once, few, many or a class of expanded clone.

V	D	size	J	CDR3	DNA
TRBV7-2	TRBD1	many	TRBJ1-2	CASSLGQVAGYTF	TGTGCCAGCAGCTTGGGACAGGTCGCGGGCTACACCTTC
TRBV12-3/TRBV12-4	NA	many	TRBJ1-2	CASSLPPMLGQNYGYTF	TGTGCCAGCAGTTTACCCCCCATGCTGGGACAAAACTATGGCTACACCTTC
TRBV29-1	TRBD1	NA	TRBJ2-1	CSMTGTGAAELYNEQFF	TGCAGCATGACCGGGACAGGGGCAGCGGAGCTTTACAATGAGCAGTTCTTC
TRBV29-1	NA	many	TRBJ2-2	CSVVGLLTGELFF	TGCAGCGTTGTGGGTTTACTCACCGGGGAGCTGTTTTTT
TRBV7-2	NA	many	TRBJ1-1	CASSRRITGAGTMNTEAFF	TGTGCCAGCAGCCGCCGAATCACGGGGGCAGGGACTATGAACACTGAAGCTTTCTTT
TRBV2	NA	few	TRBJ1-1	CASKSTVANTEAFF	TGTGCCAGCAAGAGCACCGTGGCGAACACTGAAGCTTTCTTT
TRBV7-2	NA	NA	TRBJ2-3	CASSPSGVFPVDTQYF	TGTGCCAGCAGCCCTTCGGGGGTTTTCCCGGTGGATACGCAGTATTTT
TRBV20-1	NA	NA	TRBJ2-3	CSGTASTDTQYF	TGCAGTGGTACAGCTAGCACAGATACGCAGTATTTT
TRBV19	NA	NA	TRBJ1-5	CASTQDGTSNQPQHF	TGTGCCAGTACCCAAGACGGGACTAGCAATCAGCCCCAGCATTTT
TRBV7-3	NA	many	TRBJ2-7	CASSPSPNYEQYF	TGTGCCAGCAGCCCCTCCCCTAACTACGAGCAGTACTTC
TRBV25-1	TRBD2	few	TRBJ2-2	CASSPPSGNTGELFF	TGTGCCAGCAGTCCCCCTAGCGGGAACACCGGGGAGCTGTTTTTT
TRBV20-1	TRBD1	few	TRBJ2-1	CSARGFEGQGIVYNEQFF	TGCAGTGCTAGAGGCTTTGAAGGACAGGGTATCGTTTACAATGAGCAGTTCTTC
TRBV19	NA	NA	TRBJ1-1	CASSIGQPNTEAFF	TGTGCCAGTAGTATTGGACAGCCGAACACTGAAGCTTTCTTT
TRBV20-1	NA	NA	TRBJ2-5	CSARLETQYF	TGCAGTGCTAGGCTGGAGACCCAGTACTTC
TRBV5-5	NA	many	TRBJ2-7	CASSLLNYEQYF	TGTGCCAGCAGCTTGTTAAATTACGAGCAGTACTTC
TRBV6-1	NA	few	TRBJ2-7	CASSARRGREQYF	TGTGCCAGCAGCGCGCGACGGGGGAGGGAGCAGTACTTC
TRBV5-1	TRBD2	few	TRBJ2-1	CASSVKTSGSLDEQFF	TGCGCCAGCAGCGTAAAAACTAGCGGGAGTTTAGATGAGCAGTTCTTC
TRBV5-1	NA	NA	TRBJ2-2	CASSLEPRGTGELFF	TGCGCCAGCAGCTTGGAGCCCAGGGGAACCGGGGAGCTGTTTTTT
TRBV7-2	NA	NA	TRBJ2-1	CASSFGGGLAVEQFF	TGTGCCAGCAGCTTTGGCGGGGGCCTCGCGGTTGAGCAGTTCTTC
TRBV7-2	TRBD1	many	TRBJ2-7	CASSQRQGASF	TGTGCCAGCAGTCAGAGACAGGGGGCGTCCTTC
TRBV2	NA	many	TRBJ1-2	CASSDEAYTF	TGTGCCAGCAGTGACGAAGCCTACACCTTC
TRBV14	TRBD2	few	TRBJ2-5	CASSNRLAGTQETQYF	TGTGCCAGCAGCAACAGACTAGCGGGGACGCAAGAGACCCAGTACTTC